The clone carrying this TCR beta chain showed up many times. The data were taken from a study of T cells after yellow fever vaccination. Whole-study context: Where fractions had low cell numbers, libraries were prepared from them with the SMART-Seq v4 Ultra Low Input RNA kit.

5'RACE template switching produced TCR cDNA carrying a universal primer site and UMIs. TCRdb reprocessed the 5' RACE reads with MiXCR, giving one entry per CDR3 protein. This table has around 300,000 distinct CDR3 sequences, around 4.5% appearing once. Germline V gene lookup returns CDR1 LGHDT and CDR2 YNNKEL (reference sequence). The length of the CDR3 is 15 residues. Trimming took off 1 base at V and 5 bases at J, with 15 bases between the two ends. V and J are TRBV3-1 and TRBJ2-7; weak D call: TRBD1 (5 bases). This TCR was sampled from a man aged 18-30 years who received the YFV17D yellow fever vaccine. This material consisted of PBMCs, taken 15 days after the yellow fever booster vaccination. For the CDR3, the DNA is TGTGCCAGCAGCCAAGGGCAGGGAACTGAGCACGAGCAGTACTTC. This translates into CASSQGQGTEHEQYF.